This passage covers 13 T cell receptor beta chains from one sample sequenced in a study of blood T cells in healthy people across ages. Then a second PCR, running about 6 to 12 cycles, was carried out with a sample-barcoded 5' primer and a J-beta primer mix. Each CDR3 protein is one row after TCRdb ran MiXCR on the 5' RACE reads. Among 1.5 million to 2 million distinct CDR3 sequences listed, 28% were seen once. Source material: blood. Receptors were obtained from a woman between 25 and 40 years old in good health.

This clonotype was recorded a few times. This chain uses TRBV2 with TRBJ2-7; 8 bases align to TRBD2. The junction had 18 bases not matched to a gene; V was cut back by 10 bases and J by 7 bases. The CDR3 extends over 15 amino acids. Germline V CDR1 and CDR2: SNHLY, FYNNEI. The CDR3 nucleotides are TGTGCCACTGGACGATCCACGGGGGGGCCGGGGGAGCAGTACTTC. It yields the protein CATGRSTGGPGEQYF.

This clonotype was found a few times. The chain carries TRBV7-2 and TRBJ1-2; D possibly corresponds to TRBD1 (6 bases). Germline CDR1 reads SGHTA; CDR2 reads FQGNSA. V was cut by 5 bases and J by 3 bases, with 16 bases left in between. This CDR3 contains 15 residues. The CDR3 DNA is TGTGCCAGCAGCGCTGGGACAATCTACGACTATGGCTACACCTTC. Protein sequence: CASSAGTIYDYGYTF.

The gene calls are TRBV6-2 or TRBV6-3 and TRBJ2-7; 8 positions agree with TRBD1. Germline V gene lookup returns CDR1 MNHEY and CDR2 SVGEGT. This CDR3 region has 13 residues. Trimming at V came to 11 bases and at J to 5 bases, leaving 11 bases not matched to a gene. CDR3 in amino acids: CASKRQGSDEQYF. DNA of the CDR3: TGTGCCTCGAAGCGACAGGGGAGCGACGAGCAGTACTTC.

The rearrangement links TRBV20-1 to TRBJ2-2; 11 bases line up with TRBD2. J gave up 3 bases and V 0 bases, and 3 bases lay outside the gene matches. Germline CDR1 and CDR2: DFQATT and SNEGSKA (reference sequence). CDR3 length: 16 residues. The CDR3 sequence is CSARDSLAGDTGELFF. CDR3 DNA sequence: TGCAGTGCTAGAGATTCACTAGCGGGGGACACCGGGGAGCTGTTTTTT.

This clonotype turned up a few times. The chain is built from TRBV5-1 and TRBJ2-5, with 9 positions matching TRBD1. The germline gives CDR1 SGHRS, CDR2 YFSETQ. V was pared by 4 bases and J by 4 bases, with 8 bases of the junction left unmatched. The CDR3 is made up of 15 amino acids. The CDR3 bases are TGCGCCAGCAGCATCCAGGGACAGGGTGGAGAGACCCAGTACTTC. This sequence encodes CASSIQGQGGETQYF.

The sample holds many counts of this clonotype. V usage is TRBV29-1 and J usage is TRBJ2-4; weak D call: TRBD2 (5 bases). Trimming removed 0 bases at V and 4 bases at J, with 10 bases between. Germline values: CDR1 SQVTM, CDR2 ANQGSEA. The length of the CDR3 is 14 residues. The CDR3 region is CSVEEAGVKNIQYF. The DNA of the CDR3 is TGCAGCGTTGAAGAGGCCGGGGTGAAAAACATTCAGTACTTC.

The CDR3 loop reads CASSDPSRDTEAFF. DNA of the CDR3: TGTGCCAGCAGTGATCCGAGCAGGGACACTGAAGCTTTCTTT. The rearrangement uses TRBV6-1 and TRBJ1-1, with D possibly being TRBD1 (5 bases). This CDR3 comprises 14 residues. Trimming took off 3 bases at V and 3 bases at J, with 11 bases between the two ends. Germline CDR1 is MNHNS and CDR2 is SASEGT.

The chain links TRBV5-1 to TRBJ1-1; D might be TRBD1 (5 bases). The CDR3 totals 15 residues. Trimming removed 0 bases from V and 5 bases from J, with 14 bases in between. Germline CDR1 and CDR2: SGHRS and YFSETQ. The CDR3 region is CASSLDQGDLTEAFF. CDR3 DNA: TGCGCCAGCAGCTTGGACCAGGGAGACTTAACTGAAGCTTTCTTT.

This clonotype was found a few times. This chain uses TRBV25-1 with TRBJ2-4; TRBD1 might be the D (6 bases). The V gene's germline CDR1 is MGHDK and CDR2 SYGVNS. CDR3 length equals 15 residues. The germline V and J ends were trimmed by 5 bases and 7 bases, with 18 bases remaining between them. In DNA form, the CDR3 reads TGTGCCAGCAGTACCTCCTCAGGGGTCGAGAACATTCAGTACTTC. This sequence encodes CASSTSSGVENIQYF. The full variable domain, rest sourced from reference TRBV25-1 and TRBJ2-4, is EADIYQTPRYLVIGTGKKITLECSQTMGHDKMYWYQQDPGMELHLIHYSYGVNSTEKGDLSSESTVSRIRTEHFPLTLESARPSHTSQYLCASSTSSGVENIQYFGAGTRLSVL.

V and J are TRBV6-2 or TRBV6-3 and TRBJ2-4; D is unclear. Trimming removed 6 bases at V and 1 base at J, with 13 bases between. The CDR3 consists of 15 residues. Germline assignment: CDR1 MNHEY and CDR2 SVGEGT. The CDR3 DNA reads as TGTGCCAGCAGCCCGCCCCCTGGGGCCAAAAACATTCAGTACTTC. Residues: CASSPPPGAKNIQYF.

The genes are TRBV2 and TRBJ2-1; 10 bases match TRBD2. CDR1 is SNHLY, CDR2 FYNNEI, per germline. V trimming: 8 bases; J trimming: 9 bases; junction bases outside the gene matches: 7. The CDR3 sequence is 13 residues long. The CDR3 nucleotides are TGTGCCAGCGGGGGACTAGCGTGGGGTGAGCAGTTCTTC. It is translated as CASGGLAWGEQFF.

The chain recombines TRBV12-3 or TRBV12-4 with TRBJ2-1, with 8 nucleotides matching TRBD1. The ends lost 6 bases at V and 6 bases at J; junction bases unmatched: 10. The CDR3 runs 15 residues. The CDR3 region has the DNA TGTGCCAGCAGCCCCGACAGGGGTACAGGCAATGAGCAGTTCTTC. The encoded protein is CASSPDRGTGNEQFF.

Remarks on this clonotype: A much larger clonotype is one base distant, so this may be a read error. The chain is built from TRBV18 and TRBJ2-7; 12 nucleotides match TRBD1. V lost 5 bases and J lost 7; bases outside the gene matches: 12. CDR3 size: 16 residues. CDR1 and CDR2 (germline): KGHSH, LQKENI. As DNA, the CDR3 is TGTGCCAGCTCATTCTCCGGGACAGGGGGCACGAATGAGCAGTACTTC. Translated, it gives CASSFSGTGGTNEQYF.